This T cell receptor beta chain was profiled in a study of metastatic and nonmetastatic thyroid tumors. On the study more broadly: The study looked at repertoires side by side in blood and in tumor or nodule tissue from malignant and benign thyroid patients.

Through MiXCR, TCRdb re-clonotyped the PCR reads. Here the sample spans 72,000 or so clones, more than 15% being singletons. Germline V lookup: CDR1 DFQATT, CDR2 SNEGSKA (reference sequence). The CDR3 is 16 residues long. J lost 4 bases, V lost 5 bases, and 13 bases had no gene match. Prior to thyroid surgery, none of the patients had received any treatment. Specimen: blood. This sequence originates from a female donor with papillary thyroid cancer or a benign thyroid nodule (not recorded which). Some clones in this sample may be carry-over from other donors' samples. The chain is built from TRBV20-1 and TRBJ2-5, with TRBD2 matching over 10 bases. The CDR3 here is CSAQGASGSGAETQYF. CDR3 coding DNA: TGCAGTGCTCAGGGGGCTAGCGGGAGCGGCGCAGAGACCCAGTACTTC.